The clone carrying this TCR beta chain appeared once. The sample is drawn from a study of patients and donors after allogeneic stem cell transplantation. TCRdb reprocessed the RT-PCR reads via MiXCR and lists one record per CDR3 protein. This sample has approximately 220,000 distinct CDR3 sequences; 35% to 45% occur once, and the top ten carry roughly 12%. Trimming shortened V by 0 bases and J by 0 bases, and 7 bases separated the two germline ends. The CDR3 sequence is 15 residues long. This chain connects TRBV12-3 or TRBV12-4 to TRBJ2-3; unclear D gene. This sequence was found in a human donor who was either an allogeneic HSCT recipient or a stem cell or donor lymphocyte infusion donor (not recorded which). It is not recorded whose cells these are; they may come from a transplant donor. The sample consisted of blood, either unsorted or a sorted T cell fraction (not recorded which). Here the CDR3 DNA reads TGTGCCAGCAGTTTAGCCCTTACCAGCACAGATACGCAGTATTTT. It yields the protein CASSLALTSTDTQYF.